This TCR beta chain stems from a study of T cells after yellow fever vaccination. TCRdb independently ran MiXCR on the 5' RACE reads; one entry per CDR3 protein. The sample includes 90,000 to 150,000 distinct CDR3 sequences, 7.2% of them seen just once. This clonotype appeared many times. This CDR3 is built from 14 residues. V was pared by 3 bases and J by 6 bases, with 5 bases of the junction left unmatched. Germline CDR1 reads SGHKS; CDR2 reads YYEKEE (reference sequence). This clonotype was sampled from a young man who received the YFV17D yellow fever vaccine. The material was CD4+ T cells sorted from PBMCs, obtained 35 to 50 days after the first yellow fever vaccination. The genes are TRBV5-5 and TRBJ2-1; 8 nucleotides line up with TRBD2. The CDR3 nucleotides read TGTGCCAGCAGCTCAACCCGGGGGGGCAATGAGCAGTTCTTC. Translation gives CASSSTRGGNEQFF. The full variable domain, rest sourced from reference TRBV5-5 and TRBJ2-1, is DAGVTQSPTHLIKTRGQQVTLRCSPISGHKSVSWYQQVLGQGPQFIFQYYEKEERGRGNFPDRFSARQFPNYSSELNVNALLLGDSALYLCASSSTRGGNEQFFGPGTRLTVL.